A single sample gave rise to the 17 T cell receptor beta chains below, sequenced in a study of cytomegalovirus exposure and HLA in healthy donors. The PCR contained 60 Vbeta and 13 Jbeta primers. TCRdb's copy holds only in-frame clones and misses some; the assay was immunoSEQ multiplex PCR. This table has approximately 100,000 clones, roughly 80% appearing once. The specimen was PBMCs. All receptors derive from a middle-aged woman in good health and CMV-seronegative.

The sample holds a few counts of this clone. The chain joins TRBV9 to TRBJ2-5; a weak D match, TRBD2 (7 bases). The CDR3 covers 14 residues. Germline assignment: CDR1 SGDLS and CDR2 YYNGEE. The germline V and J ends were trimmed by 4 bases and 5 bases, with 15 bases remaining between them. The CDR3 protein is CASSRGAEGETQYF. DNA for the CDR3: TGTGCCAGCAGCCGGGGGGCGGAGGGGGAGACCCAGTACTTC. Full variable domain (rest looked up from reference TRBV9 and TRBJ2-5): DSGVTQTPKHLITATGQRVTLRCSPRSGDLSVYWYQQSLDQGLQFLIQYYNGEERAKGNILERFSAQQFPDLHSELNLSSLELGDSALYFCASSRGAEGETQYFGPGTRLLVL.

The CDR3 reads CASTGTGIETQYF. CDR3 in DNA: TGCGCCAGCACCGGGACAGGGATCGAGACCCAGTACTTC. The chain employs TRBV5-1 and TRBJ2-5; 9 nucleotides align to TRBD1. V was pared by 6 bases and J by 5 bases, with 5 bases of the junction left unmatched. CDR1 and CDR2 (germline): SGHRS, YFSETQ. CDR3 length equals 13 residues.

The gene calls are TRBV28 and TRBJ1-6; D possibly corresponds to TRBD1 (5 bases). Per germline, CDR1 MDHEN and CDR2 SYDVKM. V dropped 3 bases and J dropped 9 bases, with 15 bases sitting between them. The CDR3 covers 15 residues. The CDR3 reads CASSLFGDGGSPLHF. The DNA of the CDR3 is TGTGCCAGCAGTTTGTTCGGTGACGGGGGTTCACCCCTCCACTTT.

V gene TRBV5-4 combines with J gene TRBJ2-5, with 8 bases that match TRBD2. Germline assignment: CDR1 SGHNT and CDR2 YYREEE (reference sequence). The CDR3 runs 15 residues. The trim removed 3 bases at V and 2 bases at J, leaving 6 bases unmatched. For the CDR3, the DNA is TGTGCCAGCAGCTCGCCGGGACTAGTTCAAGAGACCCAGTACTTC. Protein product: CASSSPGLVQETQYF.

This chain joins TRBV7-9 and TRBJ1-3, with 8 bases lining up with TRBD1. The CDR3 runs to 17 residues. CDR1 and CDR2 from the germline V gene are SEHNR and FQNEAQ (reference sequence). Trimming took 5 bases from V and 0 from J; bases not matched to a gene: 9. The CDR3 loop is CASSPRQGPYSGNTIYF. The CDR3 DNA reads TGTGCCAGCAGCCCAAGACAGGGGCCTTACTCTGGAAACACCATATATTTT.

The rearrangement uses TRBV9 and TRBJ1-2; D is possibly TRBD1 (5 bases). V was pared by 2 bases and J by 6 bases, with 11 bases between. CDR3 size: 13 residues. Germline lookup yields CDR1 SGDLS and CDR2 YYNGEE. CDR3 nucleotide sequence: TGTGCCAGCAGCGTCGGGGGTTTCGATGGCTACACCTTC. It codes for CASSVGGFDGYTF.

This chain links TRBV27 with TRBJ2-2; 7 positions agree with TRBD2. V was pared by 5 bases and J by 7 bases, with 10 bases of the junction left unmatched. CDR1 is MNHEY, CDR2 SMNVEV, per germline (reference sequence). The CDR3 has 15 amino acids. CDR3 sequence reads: CASSKLAREVGELFF. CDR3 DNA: TGTGCCAGCAGTAAACTAGCGAGAGAGGTCGGGGAGCTGTTTTTT.

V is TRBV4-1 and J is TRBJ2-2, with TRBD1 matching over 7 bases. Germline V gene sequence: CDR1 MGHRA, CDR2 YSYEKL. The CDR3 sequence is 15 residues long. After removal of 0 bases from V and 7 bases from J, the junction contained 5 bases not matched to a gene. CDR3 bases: TGCGCCAGCAGCCAAGACCGGGACAGTAGCGGGGAGCTGTTTTTT. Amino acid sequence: CASSQDRDSSGELFF.

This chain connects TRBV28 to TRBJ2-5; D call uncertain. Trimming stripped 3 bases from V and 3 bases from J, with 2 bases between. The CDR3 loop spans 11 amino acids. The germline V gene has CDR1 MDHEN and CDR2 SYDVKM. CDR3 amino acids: CASSFKETQYF. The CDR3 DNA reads TGTGCCAGCAGTTTTAAAGAGACCCAGTACTTC.

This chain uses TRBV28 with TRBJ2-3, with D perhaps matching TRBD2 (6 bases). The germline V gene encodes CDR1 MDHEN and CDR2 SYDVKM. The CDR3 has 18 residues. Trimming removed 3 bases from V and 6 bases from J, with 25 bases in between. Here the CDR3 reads CASSLLGEAGPVADTQYF. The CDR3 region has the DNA TGTGCCAGCAGTTTGCTGGGGGAGGCGGGACCGGTTGCTGATACGCAGTATTTT.

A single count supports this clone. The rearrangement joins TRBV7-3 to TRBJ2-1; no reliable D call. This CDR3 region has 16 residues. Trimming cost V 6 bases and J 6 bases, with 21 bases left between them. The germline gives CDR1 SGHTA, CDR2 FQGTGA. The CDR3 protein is CASRIAAPPARNEQFF. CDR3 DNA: TGTGCCAGCAGGATTGCCGCGCCCCCCGCGCGCAATGAGCAGTTCTTC.

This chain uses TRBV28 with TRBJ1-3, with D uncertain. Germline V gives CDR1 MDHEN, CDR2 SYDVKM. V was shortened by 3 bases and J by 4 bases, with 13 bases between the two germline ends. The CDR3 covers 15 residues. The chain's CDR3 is CASSFSRPLGNTIYF. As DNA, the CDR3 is TGTGCCAGCAGTTTTTCGAGGCCGCTGGGAAACACCATATATTTT. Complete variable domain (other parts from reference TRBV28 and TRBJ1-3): DVKVTQSSRYLVKRTGEKVFLECVQDMDHENMFWYRQDPGLGLRLIYFSYDVKMKEKGDIPEGYSVSREKKERFSLILESASTNQTSMYLCASSFSRPLGNTIYFGEGSWLTVV.

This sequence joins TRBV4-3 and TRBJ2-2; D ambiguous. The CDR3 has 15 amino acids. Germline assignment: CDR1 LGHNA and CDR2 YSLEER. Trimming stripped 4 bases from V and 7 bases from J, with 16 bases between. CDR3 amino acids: CASSPRSVGVGELFF. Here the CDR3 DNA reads TGCGCCAGCAGCCCCCGTTCGGTGGGCGTCGGGGAGCTGTTTTTT.

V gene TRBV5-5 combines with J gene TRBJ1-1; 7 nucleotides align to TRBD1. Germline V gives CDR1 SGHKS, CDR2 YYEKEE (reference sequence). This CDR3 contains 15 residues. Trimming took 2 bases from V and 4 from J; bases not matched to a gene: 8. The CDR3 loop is CASSFSGTVTTEAFF. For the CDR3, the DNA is TGTGCCAGCAGCTTTTCCGGGACAGTCACCACTGAAGCTTTCTTT.

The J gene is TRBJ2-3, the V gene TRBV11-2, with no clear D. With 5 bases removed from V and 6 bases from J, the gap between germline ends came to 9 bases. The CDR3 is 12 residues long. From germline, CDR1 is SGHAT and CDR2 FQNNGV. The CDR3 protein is CASSLVSDTQYF. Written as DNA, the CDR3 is TGTGCCAGCAGCCTAGTATCGGATACGCAGTATTTT.

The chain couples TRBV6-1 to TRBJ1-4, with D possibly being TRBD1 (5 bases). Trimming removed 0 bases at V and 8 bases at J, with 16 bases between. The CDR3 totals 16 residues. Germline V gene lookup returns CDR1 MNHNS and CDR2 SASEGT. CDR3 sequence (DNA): TGTGCCAGCAGTGAAGCTCAGGGCTCGGTAAGGGAAAAACTGTTTTTT. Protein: CASSEAQGSVREKLFF.

CDR3 loop: CASSLIRGEGYEQYF. The CDR3 DNA reads as TGTGCCAGCAGCTTAATCAGGGGAGAGGGTTACGAGCAGTACTTC. This sequence joins TRBV11-2 and TRBJ2-7, with D perhaps TRBD1 (6 bases). In germline, CDR1 is SGHAT, CDR2 FQNNGV. V lost 2 bases and J 4 bases, leaving 15 bases between the germline ends. The CDR3 sequence is 15 residues long.